Listed below are T cell receptor beta chains from one sample, sequenced in a study of CD8 T cells in ankylosing spondylitis. TCRdb re-called the 5' RACE reads with MiXCR, one entry per CDR3 protein. The sample gives 250,000 or so distinct CDR3 sequences, around 25% of which show up once; around 0.58% is in the top ten. The sequencing sample was made of blood, either unsorted or a sorted T cell fraction (not recorded which). The source of these receptors is a male donor with ankylosing spondylitis or in good health (not recorded which). Both conserved end residues are part of each CDR3. D genes are given only for firm matches. A clone size is listed for some rows: how often the clone was seen (once, few, many), or a class if it is expanded.

.	TRBV5-1	TRBJ2-3	many	CASRERLVTDTQYF	TGCGCCAGCAGGGAAAGACTCGTCACAGATACGCAGTATTTT
TRBD1	TRBV29-1	TRBJ1-5	.	CSVRTGGNQPQHF	TGCAGCGTCCGGACAGGCGGCAATCAGCCCCAGCATTTT
.	TRBV29-1	TRBJ1-1	many	CSVEPRQNTEAFF	TGCAGCGTTGAACCGCGGCAGAACACTGAAGCTTTCTTT
TRBD2	TRBV28	TRBJ2-1	few	CASSHPPGGSYNEQFF	TGTGCCAGCAGTCACCCCCCGGGGGGTTCCTACAATGAGCAGTTCTTC
.	TRBV11-1	TRBJ2-7	many	CASSQGLDEQYF	TGTGCCAGCAGTCAGGGGTTGGACGAGCAGTACTTC
TRBD2	TRBV20-1	TRBJ2-1	few	CSASRRGGVDEQFF	TGCAGTGCTAGTAGGCGGGGGGGTGTGGATGAGCAGTTCTTC
.	TRBV6-5	TRBJ1-1	few	CASRTANTEAFF	TGTGCCAGCCGGACAGCGAACACTGAAGCTTTCTTT
.	TRBV20-1	TRBJ2-2	few	CSAFASGVPGELFF	TGCAGTGCTTTTGCTTCTGGGGTTCCCGGGGAGCTGTTTTTT
.	TRBV12-3/TRBV12-4	TRBJ2-3	.	CASSLFGGSTDTQYF	TGTGCCAGCAGTTTATTTGGGGGTAGCACAGATACGCAGTATTTT
.	TRBV5-1	TRBJ2-4	.	CASSLGGEVAIQYF	TGCGCCAGCAGCTTGGGGGGCGAGGTCGCCATTCAGTACTTC
.	TRBV20-1	TRBJ2-5	.	CSARSPVPGGRQETQYF	TGCAGTGCTAGATCTCCGGTCCCCGGGGGGCGACAAGAGACCCAGTACTTC
TRBD2	TRBV5-1	TRBJ2-7	many	CASSLRAGGPSYEQYF	TGCGCCAGCAGCCTGCGAGCGGGGGGGCCTTCCTACGAGCAGTACTTC
.	TRBV20-1	TRBJ2-7	.	CSARDHYEQYF	TGCAGTGCTAGAGACCACTACGAGCAGTACTTC
.	TRBV20-1	TRBJ2-7	.	CSSKTGASFEQYF	TGCAGTAGCAAGACTGGCGCCAGTTTTGAGCAGTACTTC
.	TRBV6-5	TRBJ1-6	few	CASSYSGGVRSPLHF	TGTGCCAGCAGTTACTCAGGAGGGGTTCGTTCACCCCTCCACTTT
TRBD1	TRBV10-3	TRBJ1-6	few	CAIRPGQGSPLHF	TGTGCCATCAGACCCGGACAGGGTTCACCCCTCCACTTT
TRBD2	TRBV10-1	TRBJ2-1	few	CASTAGGRDEQFF	TGCGCCAGCACCGCGGGGGGGAGGGATGAGCAGTTCTTC
.	TRBV10-3	TRBJ2-7	many	CAISEGKGYEQYF	TGTGCCATCAGTGAGGGAAAAGGCTACGAGCAGTACTTC
.	TRBV20-1	TRBJ2-1	.	CSVTPPGLILNEQFF	TGCAGTGTAACTCCACCGGGTCTAATCCTAAATGAGCAGTTCTTC